The clone carrying this T cell receptor beta chain has only a few counts. The antigen is not known. The sample belongs to a study of T cell repertoires in cytomegalovirus infection. Looking at the study overall: Public TCR beta signatures provided an indication of both CMV infection and a matching HLA type. Overall study findings and caveats: The cumulative frequency of public TCR beta families distinguished individuals who carried CMV together with the relevant HLA. The ex vivo response was dominated by HLA-C-restricted CMV-specific TCR beta clonotypes.

TCRdb passed the reads through MiXCR, listing each CDR3 protein once. This table holds approximately 700,000 distinct CDR3 sequences, less than 40% found once. The CDR3 spans 18 residues. Germline V lookup: CDR1 LNHNV, CDR2 YYDKDF (reference sequence). The V and J ends lost 0 bases and 0 bases, in that order; junction bases with no gene match: 8. The receptor was derived from a human donor in good health (CMV status not recorded). Some clones in this sample may be carry-over from other donors' samples. Sequencing input: PBMCs. The chain employs TRBV15 and TRBJ2-1, with TRBD2 matching over 7 bases. CDR3 sequence (DNA): TGTGCCACCAGCAGAGATGGGCCCGGCGGGGGCTCCTACAATGAGCAGTTCTTC. Protein sequence: CATSRDGPGGGSYNEQFF.